This T cell receptor (beta chain) was observed in a study of blood T cell repertoires in COVID-19 (dated by TCRdb to the early 2020s). Concerning the study at large: Samples from collaborators originated in the United States, Italy and Spain and spanned both the acute and convalescent phases of COVID-19. The material from the prospective study consisted of cDNA or gDNA derived from T cells, B-cell-depleted T cells, or PBMCs. The sample metadata nearly always contained a de-identified subject ID, COVID-19 status, age in years and sex. The repertoires were made available in a free public database intended to serve as a resource for research on the immune response to SARS-CoV-2. Where available, HLA class I and class II types were obtained from metadata supplied by the sample provider rather than from assay-based typing. The samples were drawn from two sources: the first 160 participants of the ongoing ImmuneRACE study, and 1,200 or so subjects contributed by 6 global collaborators. The dataset comprised deeply sampled blood TCRbeta repertoires from subjects exposed to, actively infected with, or recovered from COVID-19. What the authors observed across the whole study: Clinical and demographic metadata were provided uncurated, with the amount varying by source and participant.

TCRbeta CDR3 regions were amplified from genomic DNA by means of the immunoSEQ Assay, a bias-controlled multiplex PCR. As for the authors' bioinformatics: The number of nucleated cells in each sample was estimated from the amplification of reference gene primers within the assay. To quantify the absolute abundance of each unique TCRbeta CDR3 rearrangement, sequence reads were collapsed and filtered. For each sample, productive Simpson clonality was calculated as the square root of Simpson's diversity index over productive rearrangements. The table comes from immuneACCESS by way of TCRdb, which keeps in-frame sequences with V and J called. Part of the clones is missing from these tables; in studies checked, under half for an unresolved V gene and the rest for unknown reasons. V, J and clone size derive from that table, while D and trimming were established from the DNA sequence. A total of about 90,000 clones appear in this sample, about three quarters of them only once. The biggest ten clones account for about 7% of the sample.

V loses 4 bases of germline sequence and J loses 2 bases, and the interval between the two ends is 10 bases. The germline V gene provides CDR1 SGHRS and CDR2 YFSETQ. Taken from cysteine to valine, the CDR3 has 13 residues. Solely the CDR3 DNA is kept, with 39 bases framed from the first base. The collaborating institutions used their own protocols to collect whole blood in K2EDTA tubes. For TCRbeta analysis, collaborator samples were shipped as frozen whole blood, as isolated PBMCs, or as DNA extracted from either sample type. About this clone: No cognate antigen has been identified for it. No base-level quality is on record; no much larger clone is a single base apart.

The sequencing sample was made of peripheral blood. The sequence was obtained from an older man with acute or convalescent COVID-19. Here the chain combines TRBV5-1 and TRBJ2-7, with no D gene named confidently. This receptor carries the CDR3 CASSLAPTYEQYV. The DNA sequence reads TGCGCCAGCAGCCTTGCCCCTACCTACGAGCAGTACGTC.